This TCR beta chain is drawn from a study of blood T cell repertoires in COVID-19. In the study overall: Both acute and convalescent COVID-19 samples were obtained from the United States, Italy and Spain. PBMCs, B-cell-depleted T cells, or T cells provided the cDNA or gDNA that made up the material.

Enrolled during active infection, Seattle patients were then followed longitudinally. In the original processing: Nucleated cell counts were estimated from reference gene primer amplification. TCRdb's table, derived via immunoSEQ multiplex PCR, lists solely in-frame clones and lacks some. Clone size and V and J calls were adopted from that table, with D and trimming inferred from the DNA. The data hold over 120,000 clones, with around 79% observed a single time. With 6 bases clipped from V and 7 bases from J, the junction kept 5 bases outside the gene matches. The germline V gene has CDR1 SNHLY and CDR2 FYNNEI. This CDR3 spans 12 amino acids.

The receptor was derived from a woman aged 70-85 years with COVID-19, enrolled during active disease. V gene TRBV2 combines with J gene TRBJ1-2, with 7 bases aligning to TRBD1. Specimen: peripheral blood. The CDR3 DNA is TGTGCCAGCAGAAGGACAGGAGCTGGCTACACCTTC. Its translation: CASRRTGAGYTF.